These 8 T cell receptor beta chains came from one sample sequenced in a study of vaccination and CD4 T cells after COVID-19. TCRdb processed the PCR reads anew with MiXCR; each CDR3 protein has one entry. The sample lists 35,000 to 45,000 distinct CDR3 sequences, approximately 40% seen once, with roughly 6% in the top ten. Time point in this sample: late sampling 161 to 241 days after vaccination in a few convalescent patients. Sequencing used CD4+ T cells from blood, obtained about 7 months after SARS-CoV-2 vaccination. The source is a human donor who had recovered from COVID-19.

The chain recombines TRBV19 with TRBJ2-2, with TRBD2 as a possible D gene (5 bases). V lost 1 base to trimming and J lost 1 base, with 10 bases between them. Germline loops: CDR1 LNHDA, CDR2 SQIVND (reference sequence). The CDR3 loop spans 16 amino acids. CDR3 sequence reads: CASSIGLALNTGELFF. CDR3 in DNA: TGTGCCAGTAGTATAGGTCTAGCACTGAACACCGGGGAGCTGTTTTTT.

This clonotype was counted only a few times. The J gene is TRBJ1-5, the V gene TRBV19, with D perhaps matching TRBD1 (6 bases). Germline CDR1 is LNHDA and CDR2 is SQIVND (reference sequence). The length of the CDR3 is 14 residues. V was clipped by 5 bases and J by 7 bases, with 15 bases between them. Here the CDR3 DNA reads TGTGCCAGTAGTTCCACAGGGTTTGGGCAGCCCCAGCATTTT. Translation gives CASSSTGFGQPQHF.

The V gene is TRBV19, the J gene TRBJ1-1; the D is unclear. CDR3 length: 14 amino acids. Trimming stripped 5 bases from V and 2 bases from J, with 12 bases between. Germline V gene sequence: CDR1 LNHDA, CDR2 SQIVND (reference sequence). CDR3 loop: CASSPWEGNTEAFF. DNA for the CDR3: TGTGCCAGTAGTCCTTGGGAGGGAAACACTGAAGCTTTCTTT.

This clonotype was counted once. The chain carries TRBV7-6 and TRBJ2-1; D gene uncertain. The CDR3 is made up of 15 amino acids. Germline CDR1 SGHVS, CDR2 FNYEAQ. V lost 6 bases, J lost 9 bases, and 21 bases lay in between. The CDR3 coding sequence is TGTGCCAGCAGTCCCCTCGGTCCCCCCACTACTGAGCAGTTCTTC. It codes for CASSPLGPPTTEQFF.

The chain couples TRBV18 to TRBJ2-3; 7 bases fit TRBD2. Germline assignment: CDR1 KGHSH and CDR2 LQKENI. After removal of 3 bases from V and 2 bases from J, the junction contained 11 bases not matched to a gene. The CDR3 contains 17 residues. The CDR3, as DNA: TGTGCCAGCTCACCGGGGCGGGAGTGGAAGATCACAGATACGCAGTATTTT. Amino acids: CASSPGREWKITDTQYF.

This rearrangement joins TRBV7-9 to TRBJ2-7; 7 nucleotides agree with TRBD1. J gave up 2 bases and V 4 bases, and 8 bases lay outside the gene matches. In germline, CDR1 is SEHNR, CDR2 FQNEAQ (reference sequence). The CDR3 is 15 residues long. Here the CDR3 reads CASSSGGQDPYEQYF. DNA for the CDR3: TGTGCCAGCAGCTCAGGCGGACAGGACCCCTACGAGCAGTACTTC.

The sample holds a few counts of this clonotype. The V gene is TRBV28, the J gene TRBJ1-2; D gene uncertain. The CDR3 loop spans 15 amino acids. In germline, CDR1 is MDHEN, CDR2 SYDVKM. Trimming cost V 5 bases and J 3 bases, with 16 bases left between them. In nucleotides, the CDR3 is TGTGCCAGCAGTAACGGGCCCCCAAGCTACTATGGCTACACCTTC. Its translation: CASSNGPPSYYGYTF.

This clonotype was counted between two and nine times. CDR3 in amino acids: CASSLGRPSGRAISYNEQFF. The CDR3 DNA follows: TGTGCCAGCAGCTTAGGTCGGCCTAGCGGGAGGGCAATTTCCTACAATGAGCAGTTCTTC. The rearrangement links TRBV11-1 to TRBJ2-1; TRBD2 matches at 12 bases. Unmatched junction bases numbered 11, after V lost 1 base and J lost 1 base. Looked up from germline, CDR1 is SGHAT and CDR2 is FQDESV (reference sequence). The CDR3 runs to 20 residues.